Listed below are T cell receptor beta chains from one sample, sequenced in a study of T cell responses to AZD1222 COVID-19 vaccine. The repertoire was sequenced with immunoSEQ multiplex PCR; TCRdb's copy has only in-frame clones and lacks some. The sample consists of around 130,000 clones, around 89% of them appearing once. This sample comprised peripheral blood, obtained on day 0 of AZD1222 vaccination. These receptors all come from an adult in good health. The CDR3 runs from the conserved cysteine through the conserved F or W. Size is omitted from some rows. Given values are once, few, many or a class for expanded clones.

v_call clone_size cdr3_aa
TRBV4-1 - CASSQLAGDADTQYF
TRBV18 - CASSARAWNSPLHF
TRBV9 - CASSVLWGAIDTGELFF
TRBV19 once CASGQGPGANVLTF
TRBV4-1 - CASSQRLAGPSYNEQFF
TRBV15 - CATSRASYEQYF
TRBV28 few CASSADGEGLSYEQYF
TRBV5-1 - CASANTGELFF
TRBV7-3 - CASSKGGATQETQYF
TRBV4-3 - CASSQVHSIEQYNSPLHF
TRBV2 once CATRQNLYSNQPQHF
TRBV27 - CASSSFSNQPQHF
TRBV28 - CASSLSGTGISPLHF
TRBV7-2 - CASSLGTSYNEQFF
TRBV19 - CASTNRQGQNQPQHF
TRBV4-2 - CASSLSPSQPQHF
TRBV6-4 - CASSPGLRDYGYTF
TRBV19 - CASTYGGRKSSYNSPLHF
TRBV7-9 - CASSLGSGQGFEAFF